Listed below are T cell receptor beta chains from one sample, sequenced in a study of cytomegalovirus exposure and HLA in healthy donors. TCRdb keeps only in-frame clones here, not all; method: immunoSEQ multiplex PCR. The sample holds some 69,000 clones, 96% seen once. Sequenced: PBMCs. These receptors were taken from a woman in her late teens or twenties in good health and CMV-seropositive. Each CDR3 is given with its conserved first and last residue. D genes are given only for firm matches. Not every row has a clone size; where given, it reads once, few, many or a size class.

NA TRBJ2-5 TRBV11-2 TRBD2 CASSLRPQGGETQYF TGTGCCAGCAGCTTAAGACCTCAGGGAGGGGAGACCCAGTACTTC
NA TRBJ2-3 TRBV19 TRBD1 CASSNQAGGSLLDTQYF TGTGCCAGTAGTAATCAGGCAGGGGGCAGCCTATTAGATACGCAGTATTTT
NA TRBJ1-4 TRBV27 TRBD1 CASRPIYRGRANEKLFF TGTGCCAGCAGACCCATTTACAGGGGACGGGCTAATGAAAAACTGTTTTTT
NA TRBJ2-3 TRBV11-2 TRBD2 CASSFPSGITDTQYF TGTGCCAGCAGCTTTCCCAGCGGGATCACAGATACGCAGTATTTT
NA TRBJ2-3 TRBV29-1 TRBD2 CSVELGGLAGDTQYF TGCAGCGTTGAATTAGGGGGACTAGCGGGAGATACGCAGTATTTT
NA TRBJ2-3 TRBV5-1 TRBD2 CASSQAGGGLYDTQYF TGCGCCAGCAGCCAAGCGGGAGGGGGTTTGTATGATACGCAGTATTTT
NA TRBJ1-2 TRBV19 TRBD1 CASSTQGTGVGYTF TGTGCCAGTAGTACCCAGGGGACAGGGGTTGGCTACACCTTC
NA TRBJ2-1 TRBV2 TRBD2 CASSGLGLAGGPVGEQFF TGTGCCAGCAGTGGGCTCGGGCTAGCGGGAGGGCCAGTCGGGGAGCAGTTCTTC
NA TRBJ2-2 TRBV6-1 NA CASQGLRNTGELFF TGTGCCTCCCAGGGGCTTCGGAACACCGGGGAGCTGTTTTTT
NA TRBJ2-1 TRBV5-6 NA CASSLTGIYEQFF TGTGCCAGCAGCTTGACAGGTATCTATGAGCAGTTCTTC
NA TRBJ2-3 TRBV6-5 NA CASTNLSQHTDTQYF TGTGCCAGCACCAACCTTTCTCAACACACAGATACGCAGTATTTT
few TRBJ1-3 TRBV7-2 NA CASRQEGGNTIYF TGTGCCAGCAGACAGGAGGGTGGAAACACCATATATTTT
once TRBJ2-3 TRBV5-6 TRBD2 CASLVAGGSTDTQYF TGTGCCAGCCTCGTCGCGGGAGGGAGCACAGATACGCAGTATTTT
NA TRBJ1-1 TRBV7-3 TRBD1 CASSPGQGNTEAFF TGTGCCAGCAGCCCTGGACAGGGGAACACTGAAGCTTTCTTT
NA TRBJ1-2 TRBV5-4 NA CASSLDSLGYTF TGTGCCAGCAGCTTGGACAGCCTTGGCTACACCTTC
NA TRBJ2-3 TRBV30 NA CAWSHTGLAQYF TGTGCCTGGAGCCATACAGGTTTAGCGCAGTATTTT
NA TRBJ2-3 TRBV30 NA CAWSRDTQYF TGTGCCTGGAGTCGAGATACGCAGTATTTT
NA TRBJ2-1 TRBV21-1 NA CASSKPIAGTYNEQFF TGTGCCAGCAGCAAACCCATAGCGGGAACCTACAATGAGCAGTTCTTC
NA TRBJ2-3 TRBV11-3 TRBD1 CASSLGQGERTDTQYF TGTGCCAGCAGCTTAGGGCAGGGGGAGAGAACAGATACGCAGTATTTT
NA TRBJ2-2 TRBV7-9 NA CASSSWAEEELFF TGTGCCAGCAGCTCGTGGGCGGAGGAGGAGCTGTTTTTT
NA TRBJ2-7 TRBV30 NA CACQRRGYEQYF TGTGCCTGTCAACGGAGAGGCTACGAGCAGTACTTC
NA TRBJ1-3 TRBV7-2 NA CASSLESGTGNTIYF TGTGCCAGCAGCTTAGAATCGGGGACTGGAAACACCATATATTTT
NA TRBJ1-5 TRBV28 NA CASSLSRVGQPQHF TGTGCCAGCAGTTTATCGAGGGTGGGTCAGCCCCAGCATTTT
once TRBJ1-1 TRBV4-3 NA CASSQVGMGAGGGTEAFF TGCGCCAGCAGCCAAGTCGGGATGGGGGCAGGCGGTGGCACTGAAGCTTTCTTT
NA TRBJ2-1 TRBV11-1 NA CASSLDHSYNEQFF TGTGCCAGCAGCTTAGATCACTCCTACAATGAGCAGTTCTTC
NA TRBJ2-1 TRBV30 TRBD2 CAWSLAGSSEQFF TGTGCCTGGAGTCTAGCGGGAAGTAGTGAGCAGTTCTTC
NA TRBJ2-5 TRBV27 TRBD2 CASRPKREHLQETQYF TGTGCCAGCAGACCGAAGCGGGAGCACCTCCAAGAGACCCAGTACTTC
once TRBJ2-3 TRBV4-2 TRBD2 CASSQEASGRALDTQYF TGTGCCAGCAGCCAAGAGGCTAGCGGGAGGGCCTTAGATACGCAGTATTTT
NA TRBJ2-7 TRBV27 TRBD2 CATCTPDHIAGGPLDYSYEQYF TGTGCCACCTGTACGCCCGACCATATAGCGGGAGGGCCGTTAGATTACTCCTACGAGCAGTACTTC
NA TRBJ1-4 TRBV7-2 NA CASSLSGTTNEKLFF TGTGCCAGCAGCTTATCCGGGACAACTAATGAAAAACTGTTTTTT
NA TRBJ2-1 TRBV29-1 TRBD1 CSVCPGQRHEQFF TGCAGCGTTTGCCCGGGACAGCGCCATGAGCAGTTCTTC
NA TRBJ1-1 TRBV18 TRBD1 CASSPDRVGTEAFF TGTGCCAGCTCCCCCGACAGGGTGGGGACTGAAGCTTTCTTT
once TRBJ1-4 TRBV28 NA CASSAYRVWGWEKLFF TGTGCCAGCAGTGCATACAGGGTTTGGGGTTGGGAAAAACTGTTTTTT
NA TRBJ2-3 TRBV4-3 NA CASSQETGGTDTQYF TGCGCCAGCAGCCAAGAAACGGGAGGCACAGATACGCAGTATTTT
NA TRBJ2-5 TRBV4-1 NA CASSQVAGSQETQYF TGCGCCAGCAGCCAAGTCGCGGGAAGTCAAGAGACCCAGTACTTC
NA TRBJ2-5 TRBV10-3 NA CAIGGAETQYF TGTGCCATCGGGGGCGCGGAGACCCAGTACTTC
NA TRBJ1-5 TRBV27 NA CASSPGLSNQPQHF TGTGCCAGCAGTCCTGGCCTTAGCAATCAGCCCCAGCATTTT
NA TRBJ1-1 TRBV4-3 NA CASSQGAGTEAFF TGCGCCAGCAGCCAGGGGGCTGGCACTGAAGCTTTCTTT
NA TRBJ2-3 TRBV5-1 NA CASSLGATTDTQYF TGCGCCAGCAGCTTGGGAGCTACCACAGATACGCAGTATTTT
NA TRBJ2-5 TRBV4-1 NA CASSQGGLAETQYF TGCGCCAGCAGCCAAGGAGGGCTAGCAGAGACCCAGTACTTC
NA TRBJ2-5 TRBV4-1 NA CASSQTVRRAETQYF TGCGCCAGCAGCCAAACGGTCCGGAGGGCGGAGACCCAGTACTTC
NA TRBJ2-5 TRBV6-1 NA CASSGELVPGTQYF TGTGCCAGCAGCGGGGAACTAGTTCCGGGGACCCAGTACTTC
NA TRBJ2-3 TRBV2 TRBD2 CASSELNWGLAGDTDTQYF TGTGCCAGCAGTGAATTGAACTGGGGACTAGCGGGAGACACAGATACGCAGTATTTT
once TRBJ1-5 TRBV18 NA CASSRAGGNQPQHF TGTGCCAGCTCACGGGCAGGGGGCAATCAGCCCCAGCATTTT
NA TRBJ1-4 TRBV11-3 NA CASSLASGGALNEKLFF TGTGCCAGCAGCTTAGCATCGGGAGGGGCCCTTAATGAAAAACTGTTTTTT
NA TRBJ2-3 TRBV15 NA CATSERTEAPEVDTQYF TGTGCCACCAGCGAGAGGACCGAAGCCCCGGAGGTAGATACGCAGTATTTT
NA TRBJ1-2 TRBV4-1 TRBD1 CASSQERDRGLYGYTF TGCGCCAGCAGCCAAGAACGGGACAGGGGCCTCTATGGCTACACCTTC
once TRBJ2-3 TRBV7-2 NA CASSLTRARTDTQYF TGTGCCAGCAGCTTGACGAGGGCCAGGACAGATACGCAGTATTTT
NA TRBJ1-1 TRBV19 NA CASSEKTNTEAFF TGTGCCAGTAGTGAAAAGACAAACACTGAAGCTTTCTTT
NA TRBJ2-5 TRBV7-9 TRBD2 CASSPGLAGAETQYF TGTGCCAGCAGCCCGGGACTAGCGGGAGCGGAGACCCAGTACTTC
NA TRBJ2-2 TRBV15 TRBD2 CATSRGLAGNTGELFF TGTGCCACCAGCAGAGGACTAGCGGGAAACACCGGGGAGCTGTTTTTT
NA TRBJ2-5 TRBV5-1 TRBD2 CASSLGGLAGEETQYF TGCGCCAGCAGCTTGGGAGGTTTAGCGGGAGAAGAGACCCAGTACTTC
NA TRBJ2-3 TRBV30 NA CAWMRAGDTQYF TGTGCCTGGATGCGGGCTGGAGATACGCAGTATTTT
NA TRBJ2-1 TRBV4-2 NA CASSQVFSGADNEQFF TGTGCCAGCAGCCAAGTTTTCTCGGGAGCGGACAATGAGCAGTTCTTC
NA TRBJ2-1 TRBV5-6 NA CASSLTRGTSYNEQFF TGTGCCAGCAGCTTGACCCGGGGGACCTCCTACAATGAGCAGTTCTTC
NA TRBJ1-2 TRBV29-1 NA CSVGAGSFHGYTF TGCAGCGTGGGGGCAGGCTCCTTCCATGGCTACACCTTC
NA TRBJ2-2 TRBV18 NA CASSPNSPPGELFF TGTGCCAGCTCACCAAACAGTCCCCCCGGGGAGCTGTTTTTT
NA TRBJ2-2 TRBV4-3 NA CASSQDFGIIGELFF TGCGCCAGCAGCCAAGATTTCGGGATCATCGGGGAGCTGTTTTTT
NA TRBJ1-5 TRBV30 NA CAWSVSSGVNQPQHF TGTGCCTGGAGTGTTTCTTCAGGCGTTAATCAGCCCCAGCATTTT